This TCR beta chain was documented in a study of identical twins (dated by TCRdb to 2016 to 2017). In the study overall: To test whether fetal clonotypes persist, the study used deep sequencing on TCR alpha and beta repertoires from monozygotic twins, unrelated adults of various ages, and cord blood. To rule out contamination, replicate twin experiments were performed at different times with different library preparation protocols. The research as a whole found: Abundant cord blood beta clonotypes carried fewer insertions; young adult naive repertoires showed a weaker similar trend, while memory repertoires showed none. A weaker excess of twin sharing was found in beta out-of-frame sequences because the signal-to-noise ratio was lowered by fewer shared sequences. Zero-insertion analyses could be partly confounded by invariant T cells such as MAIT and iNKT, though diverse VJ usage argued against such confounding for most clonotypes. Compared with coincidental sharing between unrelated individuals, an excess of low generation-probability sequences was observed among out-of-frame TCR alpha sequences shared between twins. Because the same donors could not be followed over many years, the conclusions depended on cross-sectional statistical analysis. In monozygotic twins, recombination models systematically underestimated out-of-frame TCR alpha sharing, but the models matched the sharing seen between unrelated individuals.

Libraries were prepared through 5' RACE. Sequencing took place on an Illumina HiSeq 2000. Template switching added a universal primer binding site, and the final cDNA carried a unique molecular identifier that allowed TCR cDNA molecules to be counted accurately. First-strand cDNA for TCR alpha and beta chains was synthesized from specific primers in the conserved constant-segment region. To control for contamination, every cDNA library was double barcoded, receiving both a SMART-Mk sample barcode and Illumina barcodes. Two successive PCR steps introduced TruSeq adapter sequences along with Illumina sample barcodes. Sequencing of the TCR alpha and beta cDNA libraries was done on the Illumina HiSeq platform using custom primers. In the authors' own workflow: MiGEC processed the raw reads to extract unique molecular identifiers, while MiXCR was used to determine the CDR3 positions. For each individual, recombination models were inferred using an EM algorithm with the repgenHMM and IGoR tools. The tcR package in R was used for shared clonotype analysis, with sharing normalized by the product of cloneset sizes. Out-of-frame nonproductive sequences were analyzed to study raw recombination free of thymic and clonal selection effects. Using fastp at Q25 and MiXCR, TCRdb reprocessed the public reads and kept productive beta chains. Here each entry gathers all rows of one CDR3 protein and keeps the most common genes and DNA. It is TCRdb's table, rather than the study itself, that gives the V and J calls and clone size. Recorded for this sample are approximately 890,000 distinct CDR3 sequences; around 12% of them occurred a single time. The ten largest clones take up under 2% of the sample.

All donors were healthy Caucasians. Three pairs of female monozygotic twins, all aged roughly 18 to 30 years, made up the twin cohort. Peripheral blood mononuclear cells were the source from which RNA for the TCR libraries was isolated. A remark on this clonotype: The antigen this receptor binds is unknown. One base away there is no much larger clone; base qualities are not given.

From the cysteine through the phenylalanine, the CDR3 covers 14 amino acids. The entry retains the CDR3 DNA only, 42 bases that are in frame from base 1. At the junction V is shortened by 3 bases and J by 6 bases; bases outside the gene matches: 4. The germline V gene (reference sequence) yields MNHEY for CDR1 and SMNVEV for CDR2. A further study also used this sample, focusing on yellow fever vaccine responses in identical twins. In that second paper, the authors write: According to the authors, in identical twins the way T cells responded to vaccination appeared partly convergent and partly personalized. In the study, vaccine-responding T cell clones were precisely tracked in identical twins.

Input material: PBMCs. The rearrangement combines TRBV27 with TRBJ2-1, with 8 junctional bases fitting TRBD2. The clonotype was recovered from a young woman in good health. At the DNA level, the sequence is TGTGCCAGCAGTTTTAGCGGGAAGGGCAATGAGCAGTTCTTC. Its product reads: CASSFSGKGNEQFF.